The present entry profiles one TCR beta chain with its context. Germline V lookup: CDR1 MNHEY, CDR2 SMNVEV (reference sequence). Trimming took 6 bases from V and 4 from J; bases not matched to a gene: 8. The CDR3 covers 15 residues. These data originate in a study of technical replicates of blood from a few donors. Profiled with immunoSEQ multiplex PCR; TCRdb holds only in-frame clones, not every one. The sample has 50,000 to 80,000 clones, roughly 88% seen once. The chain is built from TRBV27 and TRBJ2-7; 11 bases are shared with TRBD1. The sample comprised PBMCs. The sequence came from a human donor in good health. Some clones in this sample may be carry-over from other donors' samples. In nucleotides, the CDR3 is TGTGCCAGCAGCCCATCAGGGACAGGGGGTTACGAGCAGTACTTC. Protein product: CASSPSGTGGYEQYF.